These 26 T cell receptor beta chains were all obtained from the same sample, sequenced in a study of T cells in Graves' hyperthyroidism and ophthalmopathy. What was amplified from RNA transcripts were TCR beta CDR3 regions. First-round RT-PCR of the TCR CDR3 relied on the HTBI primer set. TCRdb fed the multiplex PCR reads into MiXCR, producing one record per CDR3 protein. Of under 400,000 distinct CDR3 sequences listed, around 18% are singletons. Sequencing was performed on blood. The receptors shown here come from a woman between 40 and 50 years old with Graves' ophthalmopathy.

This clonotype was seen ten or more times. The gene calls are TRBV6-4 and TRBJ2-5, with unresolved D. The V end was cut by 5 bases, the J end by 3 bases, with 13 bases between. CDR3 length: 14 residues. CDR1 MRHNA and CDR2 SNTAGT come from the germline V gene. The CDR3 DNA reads TGTGCCAGCAGTTACGCGTATGGGGAAGAGACCCAGTACTTC. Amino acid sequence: CASSYAYGEETQYF.

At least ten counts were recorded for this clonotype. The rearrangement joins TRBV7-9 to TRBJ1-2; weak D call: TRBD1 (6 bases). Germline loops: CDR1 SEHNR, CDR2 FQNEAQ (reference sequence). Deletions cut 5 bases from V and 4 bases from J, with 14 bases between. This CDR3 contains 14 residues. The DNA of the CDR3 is TGTGCCAGCAGCCTCTGGGGACAATCCTATGGCTACACCTTC. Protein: CASSLWGQSYGYTF.

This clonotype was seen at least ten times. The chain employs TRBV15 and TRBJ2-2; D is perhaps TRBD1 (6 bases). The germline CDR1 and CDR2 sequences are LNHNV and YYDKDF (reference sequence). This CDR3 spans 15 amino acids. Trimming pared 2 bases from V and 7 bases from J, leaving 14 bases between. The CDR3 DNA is TGTGCCACCAGCAGATCAGGACCCAGGGGCGGGGAGCTGTTTTTT. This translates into CATSRSGPRGGELFF.

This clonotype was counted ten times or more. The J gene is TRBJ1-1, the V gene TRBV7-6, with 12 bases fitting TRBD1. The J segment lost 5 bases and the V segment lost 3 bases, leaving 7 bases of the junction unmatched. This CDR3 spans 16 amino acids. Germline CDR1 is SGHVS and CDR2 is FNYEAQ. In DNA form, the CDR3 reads TGTGCCAGCAGCTTGGGGACAGGGGGCCTGGGGACTGAAGCTTTCTTT. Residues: CASSLGTGGLGTEAFF.

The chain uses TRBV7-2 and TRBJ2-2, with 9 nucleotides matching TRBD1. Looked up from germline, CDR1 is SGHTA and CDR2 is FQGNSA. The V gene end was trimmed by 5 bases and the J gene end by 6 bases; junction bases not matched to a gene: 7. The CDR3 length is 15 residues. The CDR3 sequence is CASSPRDRVAGELFF. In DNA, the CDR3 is TGTGCCAGCAGCCCCCGGGACAGGGTCGCCGGGGAGCTGTTTTTT.

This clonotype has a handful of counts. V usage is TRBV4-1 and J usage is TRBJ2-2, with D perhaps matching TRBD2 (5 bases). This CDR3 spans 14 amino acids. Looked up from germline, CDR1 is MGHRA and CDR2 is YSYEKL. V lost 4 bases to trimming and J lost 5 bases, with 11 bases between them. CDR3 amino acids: CASSRSSGTGELFF. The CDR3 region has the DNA TGCGCCAGCAGCCGCTCCTCGGGAACCGGGGAGCTGTTTTTT.

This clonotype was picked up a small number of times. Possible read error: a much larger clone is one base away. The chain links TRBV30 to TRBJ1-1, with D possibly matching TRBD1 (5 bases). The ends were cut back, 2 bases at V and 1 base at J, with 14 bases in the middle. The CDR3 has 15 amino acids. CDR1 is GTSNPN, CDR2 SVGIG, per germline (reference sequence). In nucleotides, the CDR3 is TGTGCCTGGAGTAGCTACGACGGGGGGAACACTGAAGCTTTCTTT. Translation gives CAWSSYDGGNTEAFF. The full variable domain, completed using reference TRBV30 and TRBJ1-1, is SQTIHQWPATLVQPVGSPLSLECTVEGTSNPNLYWYRQAAGRGLQLLFYSVGIGQISSEVPQNLSASRPQDRQFILSSKKLLLSDSGFYLCAWSSYDGGNTEAFFGQGTRLTVV.

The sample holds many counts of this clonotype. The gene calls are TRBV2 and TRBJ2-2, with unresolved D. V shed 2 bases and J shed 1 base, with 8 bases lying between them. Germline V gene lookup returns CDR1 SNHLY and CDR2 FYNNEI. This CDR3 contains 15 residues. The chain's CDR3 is CASSESGLNTGELFF. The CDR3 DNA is TGTGCCAGCAGTGAATCTGGCCTGAACACCGGGGAGCTGTTTTTT.

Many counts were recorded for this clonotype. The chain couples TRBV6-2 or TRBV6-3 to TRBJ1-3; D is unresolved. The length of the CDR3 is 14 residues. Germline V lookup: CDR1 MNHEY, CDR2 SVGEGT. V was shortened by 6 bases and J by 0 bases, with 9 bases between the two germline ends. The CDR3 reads CASSRSPSGNTIYF. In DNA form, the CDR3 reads TGTGCCAGCAGCCGATCGCCCTCTGGAAACACCATATATTTT.

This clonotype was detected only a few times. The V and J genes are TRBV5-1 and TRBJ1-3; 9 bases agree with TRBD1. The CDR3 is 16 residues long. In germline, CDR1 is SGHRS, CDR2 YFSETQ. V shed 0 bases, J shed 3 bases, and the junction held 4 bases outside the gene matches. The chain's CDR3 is CASSLAGTGLGNTIYF. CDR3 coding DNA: TGCGCCAGCAGCTTGGCCGGGACAGGGCTTGGAAACACCATATATTTT.

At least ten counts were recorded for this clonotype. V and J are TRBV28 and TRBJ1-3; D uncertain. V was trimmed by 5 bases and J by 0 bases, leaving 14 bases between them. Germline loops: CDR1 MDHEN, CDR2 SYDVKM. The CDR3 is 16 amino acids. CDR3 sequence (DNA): TGTGCCAGCAGTCTCTCTTCAGAGCTCTCTGGAAACACCATATATTTT. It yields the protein CASSLSSELSGNTIYF.

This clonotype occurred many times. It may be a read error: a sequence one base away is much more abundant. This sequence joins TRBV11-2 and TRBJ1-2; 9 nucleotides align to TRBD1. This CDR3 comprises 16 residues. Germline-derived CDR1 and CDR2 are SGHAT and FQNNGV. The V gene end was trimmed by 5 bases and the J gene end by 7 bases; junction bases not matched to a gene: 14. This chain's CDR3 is CASSTSGTGYEGGYTF. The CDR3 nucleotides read TGTGCCAGCAGCACGTCCGGGACAGGGTATGAGGGTGGCTACACCTTC.

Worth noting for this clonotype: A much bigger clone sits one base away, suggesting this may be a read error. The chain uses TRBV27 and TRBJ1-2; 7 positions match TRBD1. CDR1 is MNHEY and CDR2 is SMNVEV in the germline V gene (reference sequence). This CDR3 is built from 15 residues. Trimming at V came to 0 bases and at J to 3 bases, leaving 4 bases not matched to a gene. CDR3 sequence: CASSLSGQKHYGYTF. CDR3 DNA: TGTGCCAGCAGTTTATCGGGACAGAAGCACTATGGCTACACCTTC.

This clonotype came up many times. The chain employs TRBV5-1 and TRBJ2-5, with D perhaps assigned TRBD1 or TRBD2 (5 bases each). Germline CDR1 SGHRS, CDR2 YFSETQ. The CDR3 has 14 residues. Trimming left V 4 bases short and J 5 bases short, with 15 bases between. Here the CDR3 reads CASSPEGTKETQYF. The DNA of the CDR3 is TGCGCCAGCAGCCCTGAGGGGACCAAGGAGACCCAGTACTTC.

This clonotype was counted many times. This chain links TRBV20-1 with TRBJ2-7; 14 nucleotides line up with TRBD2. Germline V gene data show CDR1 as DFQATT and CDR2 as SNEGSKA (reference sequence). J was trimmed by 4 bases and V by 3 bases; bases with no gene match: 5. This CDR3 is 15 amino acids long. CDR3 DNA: TGCAGTGCTAGGGTCCGACTAGCGGGAGGGTACGAGCAGTACTTC. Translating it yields CSARVRLAGGYEQYF.

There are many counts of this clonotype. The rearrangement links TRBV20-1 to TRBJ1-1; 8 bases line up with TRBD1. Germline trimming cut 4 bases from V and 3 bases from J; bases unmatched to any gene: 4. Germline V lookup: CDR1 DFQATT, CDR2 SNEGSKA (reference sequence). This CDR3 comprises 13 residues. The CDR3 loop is CSATLDRDTEAFF. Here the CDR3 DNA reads TGCAGTGCTACCCTGGACAGGGACACTGAAGCTTTCTTT.

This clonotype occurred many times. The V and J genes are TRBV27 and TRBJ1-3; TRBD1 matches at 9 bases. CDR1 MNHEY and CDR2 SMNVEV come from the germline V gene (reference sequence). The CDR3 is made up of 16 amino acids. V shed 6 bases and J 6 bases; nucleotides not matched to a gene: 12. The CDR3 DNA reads TGTGCCAGCAGCTCCCTCTCGACAGGGGGGATAAACACCATATATTTT. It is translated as CASSSLSTGGINTIYF.

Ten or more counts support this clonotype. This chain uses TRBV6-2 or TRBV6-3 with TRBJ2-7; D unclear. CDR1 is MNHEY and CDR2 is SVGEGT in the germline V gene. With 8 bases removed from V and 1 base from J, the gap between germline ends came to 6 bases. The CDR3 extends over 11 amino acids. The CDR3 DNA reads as TGTGCCAGCTCACCTTCCTACGAGCAGTACTTC. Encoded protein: CASSPSYEQYF.

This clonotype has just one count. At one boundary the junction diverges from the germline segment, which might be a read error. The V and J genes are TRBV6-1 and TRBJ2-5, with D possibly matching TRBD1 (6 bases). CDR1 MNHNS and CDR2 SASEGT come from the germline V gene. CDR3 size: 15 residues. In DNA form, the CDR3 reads TGCGCCAGCAGTGACGGTGGCAGGGGTTACGAGACTCAGTACTTC. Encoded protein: CASSDGGRGYETQYF.

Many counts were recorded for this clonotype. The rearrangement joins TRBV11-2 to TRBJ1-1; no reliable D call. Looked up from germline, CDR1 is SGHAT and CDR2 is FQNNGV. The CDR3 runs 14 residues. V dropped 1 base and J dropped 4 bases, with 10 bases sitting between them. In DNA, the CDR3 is TGTGCCAGCAGCTTAGGGCTCCGTACCACTGAAGCTTTCTTT. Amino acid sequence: CASSLGLRTTEAFF.

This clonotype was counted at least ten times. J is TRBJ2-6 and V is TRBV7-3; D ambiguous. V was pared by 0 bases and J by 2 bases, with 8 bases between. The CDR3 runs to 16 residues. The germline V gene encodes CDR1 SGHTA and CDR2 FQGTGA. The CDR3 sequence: CASSLTSTTGANVLTF. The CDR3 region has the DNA TGTGCCAGCAGCTTAACTTCTACAACTGGGGCCAACGTCCTGACTTTC.

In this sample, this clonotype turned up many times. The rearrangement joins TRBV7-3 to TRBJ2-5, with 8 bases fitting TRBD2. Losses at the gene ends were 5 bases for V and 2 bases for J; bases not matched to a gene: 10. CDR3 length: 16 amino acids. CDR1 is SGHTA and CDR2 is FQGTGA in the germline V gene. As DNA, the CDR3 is TGTGCCAGCAGCCCTCGGGGGGGCGGGGGACAAGAGACCCAGTACTTC. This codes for CASSPRGGGGQETQYF.

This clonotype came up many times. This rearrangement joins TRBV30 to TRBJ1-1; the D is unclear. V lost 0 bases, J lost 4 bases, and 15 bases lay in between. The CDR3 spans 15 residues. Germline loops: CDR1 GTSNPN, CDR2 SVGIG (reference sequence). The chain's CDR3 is CAWSVRGRVGTEAFF. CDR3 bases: TGTGCCTGGAGTGTACGGGGTAGGGTCGGCACTGAAGCTTTCTTT.

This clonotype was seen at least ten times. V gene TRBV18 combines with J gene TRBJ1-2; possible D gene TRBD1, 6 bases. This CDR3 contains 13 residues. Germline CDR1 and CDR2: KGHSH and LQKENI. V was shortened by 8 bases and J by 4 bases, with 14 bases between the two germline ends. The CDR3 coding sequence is TGTGCCAGCAGCCCTGGACAGCTCTATGGCTACACCTTC. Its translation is CASSPGQLYGYTF.

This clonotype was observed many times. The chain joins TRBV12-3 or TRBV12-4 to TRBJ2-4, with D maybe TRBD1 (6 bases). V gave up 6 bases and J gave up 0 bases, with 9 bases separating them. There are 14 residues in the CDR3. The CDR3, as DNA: TGTGCCAGCAGCTCACAGGGAGCCAAAAACATTCAGTACTTC. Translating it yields CASSSQGAKNIQYF.

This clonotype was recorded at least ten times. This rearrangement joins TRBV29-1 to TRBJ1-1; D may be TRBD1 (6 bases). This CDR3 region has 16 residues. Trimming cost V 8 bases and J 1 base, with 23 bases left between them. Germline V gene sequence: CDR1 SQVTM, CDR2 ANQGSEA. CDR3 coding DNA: TGCAGCCCCCCAGATGGGGGCCGCCGGGGGAACACTGAAGCTTTCTTT. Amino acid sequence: CSPPDGGRRGNTEAFF.